This entry concerns a single TCR beta chain. The assay was immunoSEQ multiplex PCR, and TCRdb's table has in-frame clones only and misses some. This table has 98,000 or so clones, about 88% appearing once. This sample was taken from a study of blood T cell repertoires in COVID-19. This receptor was taken from a human donor in a cohort sampled during active COVID-19. The specimen sequenced was peripheral blood.

CDR3: CASSSLGQGRNTQYF. In DNA, the CDR3 is TGTGCCAGCAGTTCATTGGGACAGGGGAGAAATACGCAGTATTTT. The rearrangement joins TRBV28 to TRBJ2-3; TRBD1 aligns across 10 bases. The V segment lost 4 bases and the J segment 7 bases; nucleotides outside the gene matches: 8. The CDR3 extends over 15 amino acids. Germline CDR1 reads MDHEN; CDR2 reads SYDVKM.